The TCR beta chain described here comes from a study of regulatory T cells in long-lasting Graves disease. General observations from the study: Persistent disease showed a preference for TRBV28, TRBJ1-2 and TRBJ2-5.

In building TCR beta libraries, iRepertoire HTBI primers were used together with Arm-PCR of CDR3 regions. Source study methods: In the combined samples, 55 to 75 TRBV and 14 TRBJ segments were identified. TCRdb re-called the multiplex PCR reads through MiXCR, storing one row per CDR3 protein. The V and J calls reflect TCRdb's pipeline rather than the authors' work. Found here are some 330,000 distinct CDR3 sequences, roughly 24% of them singletons; the top ten hold under 35%. Ten or more counts support this clonotype. Antigen unknown. Germline V gene sequence: CDR1 MDHEN, CDR2 SYDVKM. V was clipped by 9 bases and J by 0 bases; unmatched bases: 6. This CDR3 spans 15 amino acids. The time point denotes: persistent/refractory GD, antithyroid drugs over 5 years with positive TRAb. PBMCs provided the RNA from which the TCR library was made. In each case, Graves' disease was diagnosed per American Thyroid Association guidelines. Roughly 9.5-milliliter peripheral blood samples went into EDTA tubes.

This receptor was taken from a woman aged 40 to 50 with Graves disease. The chain is built from TRBV28 and TRBJ2-2; 8 positions agree with TRBD2. Sequencing used peripheral blood mononuclear cells (PBMCs), obtained when the disease was refractory, from a patient treated with antithyroid drugs. The CDR3 protein is CASTEAGANTGELFF. In nucleotides, the CDR3 is TGTGCCAGTACGGAAGCGGGAGCGAACACCGGGGAGCTGTTTTTT.